The rows below give T cell receptor beta chains drawn from one sample of a study of control samples from healthy donors and cancer patients. Assay: immunoSEQ multiplex PCR; the TCRdb copy retains only in-frame clones and omits some. The table shows 75,000 to 90,000 clones, with roughly 84% occurring only once. Sequencing was carried out using blood. Receptors originate from a woman between 40 and 50 years old in good health. Both conserved end residues are part of each CDR3. The order of the fields is D gene, J gene, V gene, clone size, CDR3 length, CDR3 DNA, CDR3 protein. The D gene is left open where the match is weak. Clone size is stated in some rows and not others, as once, few, many or a class when expanded.

>-|TRBJ2-5|TRBV6-2/TRBV6-3|-|16
TGTGCCAGCAGTTACGGTCTAGCAGCGAATCAAGAGACCCAGTACTTC
CASSYGLAANQETQYF
>-|TRBJ2-7|TRBV19|-|16
TGTGCCAGTAGTCCCCCTACCGGGACGGCTCGAGACGAGCAGTACTTC
CASSPPTGTARDEQYF
>-|TRBJ1-1|TRBV5-1|-|18
TGCGCCAGCAGCTTGGCCGGCACGGCAATAGAAGGTAACACTGAAGCTTTCTTT
CASSLAGTAIEGNTEAFF
>-|TRBJ2-7|TRBV3-1/TRBV3-2|-|20
TGTGCCAGCAGCCAAGGGGAACGGGACGGACTAACCTTCAGCTCCTACGAGCAGTACTTC
CASSQGERDGLTFSSYEQYF
>TRBD1|TRBJ1-2|TRBV24-1|-|16
TGTGCCACCAGTGGTACAGGACAGGGGGACCTGTATGGCTACACCTTC
CATSGTGQGDLYGYTF
>-|TRBJ1-5|TRBV5-6|-|13
TGTGCCAGCAGCTTTGGGCCGGATCAGCCCCAGCATTTT
CASSFGPDQPQHF
>-|TRBJ2-3|TRBV27|-|15
TGTGCCAGCAGTCCGCTAGGACCCCGAGGGGGTACGCAGTATTTT
CASSPLGPRGGTQYF
>TRBD1|TRBJ2-7|TRBV6-5|-|13
TGTGCCAGCAGTCGGGACAGGGGCTACGAGCAGTACTTC
CASSRDRGYEQYF
>TRBD1|TRBJ1-2|TRBV25-1|-|14
TGTGCCAGCAGAGATACAGGGGGCGCGTATGGCTACACCTTC
CASRDTGGAYGYTF
>TRBD1|TRBJ1-3|TRBV18|-|18
TGTGCCAGCTCATCGACGAATACAGGGGGAATGGGAGGAAACACCATATATTTT
CASSSTNTGGMGGNTIYF
>TRBD1|TRBJ1-4|TRBV3-1/TRBV3-2|once|16
TGTGCCAGCAGCCACCGACGGACAGGACGTAATGAAAAACTGTTTTTT
CASSHRRTGRNEKLFF
>TRBD1|TRBJ1-2|TRBV3-1/TRBV3-2|once|15
TGTGCCAGCAGCCACCTCGGACAGGTTCTCTATGGCTACACCTTC
CASSHLGQVLYGYTF
>TRBD1|TRBJ1-1|TRBV5-5|-|13
TGTGCCAGCAGCTCCTGGACAGGGGATGAAGCTTTCTTT
CASSSWTGDEAFF
>-|TRBJ1-1|TRBV11-3|-|13
TGTGCCAGCCGCCAACAGGGGAACACTGAAGCTTTCTTT
CASRQQGNTEAFF
>TRBD2|TRBJ2-1|TRBV4-2|-|17
TGTGCCAGCAGCCAAGTCCGTACGGGGGGGCACTACAATGAGCAGTTCTTC
CASSQVRTGGHYNEQFF
>-|TRBJ1-1|TRBV18|-|11
TGTGCCAGCTCACCTGGCACTGAAGCTTTCTTT
CASSPGTEAFF
>TRBD1|TRBJ2-7|TRBV7-9|once|16
TGTGCCAGCAGCCCAGAGGGTGGCAGGGGGCTGTACGAGCAGTACTTC
CASSPEGGRGLYEQYF
>TRBD1|TRBJ1-1|TRBV7-2|once|14
TGTGCCATCAGTTCCGGGACAGGGGACACTGAAGCTTTCTTT
CAISSGTGDTEAFF
>-|TRBJ1-3|TRBV12-3/TRBV12-4|-|12
TGTGCCAGCAGTTTAGGGGGGCACACCATATATTTT
CASSLGGHTIYF
>TRBD1|TRBJ2-7|TRBV6-5|-|13
TGTGCCAGCAGTCAGGGGGCAATATACGAGCAGTACTTC
CASSQGAIYEQYF
>TRBD1|TRBJ1-6|TRBV12-5|-|16
TGTGCTAGTGGTTTGTTTACGACAGGGATGAATTCACCCCTCCACTTT
CASGLFTTGMNSPLHF
>TRBD1|TRBJ1-1|TRBV5-6|-|12
TGTGCCAGCAGACCCGGGACAGGGAATGCTTTCTTT
CASRPGTGNAFF
>-|TRBJ1-2|TRBV6-2/TRBV6-3|-|16
TGTGCCAGCAGTTACTCGAAGGCCCAGGGAAACTATGGCTACACCTTC
CASSYSKAQGNYGYTF
>TRBD2|TRBJ2-3|TRBV7-9|-|18
TGTGCCAGCAGCTTCAAAGCGGGGGGCCGAACTAGCACAGATACGCAGTATTTT
CASSFKAGGRTSTDTQYF
>TRBD1|TRBJ1-4|TRBV18|-|13
TGTGCCAGCTCTGGGGACAGGGCGGAAAAACTGTTTTTT
CASSGDRAEKLFF
>-|TRBJ1-1|TRBV30|-|19
TGTGCCTGGAGTGTAGATGGGTTAATAACCGGGACATCAACGACTGAAGCTTTCTTT
CAWSVDGLITGTSTTEAFF
>TRBD2|TRBJ2-1|TRBV6-5|-|15
TGTGCCAGCCGGTTATTAGCGGGGGGTAACAATGAGCAGTTCTTC
CASRLLAGGNNEQFF
>TRBD1|TRBJ1-4|TRBV5-1|-|18
TGCGCCAGCAGCTTGGCCGTAACAGGGGGCGCAGGGAATGAAAAACTGTTTTTT
CASSLAVTGGAGNEKLFF
>-|TRBJ1-6|TRBV7-8|-|15
TGTGCCAGCAGCTTAAGGGCACTGGGGAACTCACCCCTCCACTTT
CASSLRALGNSPLHF
>TRBD1|TRBJ1-1|TRBV6-5|-|13
TGTGCCAGCAGGAACAGGGGGCACACTGAAGCTTTCTTT
CASRNRGHTEAFF
>-|TRBJ1-3|TRBV4-1|-|15
TGCGCCAGCAGCCAAGGGGAAAACTCTGGAAACACCATATATTTT
CASSQGENSGNTIYF
>-|TRBJ1-6|TRBV19|-|14
TGTGCCAGTAGTCGTGGGACTCTATATTCACCCCTCCACTTT
CASSRGTLYSPLHF
>-|TRBJ2-5|TRBV24-1|once|16
TGTGCCACCAGTGATGTACTACGTTCTGACCAAGAGACCCAGTACTTC
CATSDVLRSDQETQYF
>TRBD1|TRBJ1-1|TRBV10-3|-|16
TGTGCCATCAGTGAGACTACCGGGACAGGGGGTCCTGAAGCTTTCTTT
CAISETTGTGGPEAFF
>TRBD1|TRBJ1-6|TRBV11-3|once|16
TGTGCCAGCAGCTTCACCGGGACAGGAAATAATTCACCCCTCCACTTT
CASSFTGTGNNSPLHF
>-|TRBJ1-5|TRBV12-5|-|18
TGTGCTAGTGGTTTGGTAAGGTTGGCAGGAGCTAGCAATCAGCCCCAGCATTTT
CASGLVRLAGASNQPQHF
>TRBD1|TRBJ2-2|TRBV5-1|-|16
TGCGCCAGTCAGACGCCGGGGACAGGGGGCGGCGGGGAGCTGTTTTTT
CASQTPGTGGGGELFF
>-|TRBJ1-2|TRBV6-2/TRBV6-3|-|12
TGTGCCAGCAGTTACCAAGCATATGGCTACACCTTC
CASSYQAYGYTF
>-|TRBJ2-1|TRBV7-3|-|14
TGTGCCAGCAGCTTACAACAGAATTACAATGAGCAGTTCTTC
CASSLQQNYNEQFF
>TRBD2|TRBJ2-1|TRBV3-1/TRBV3-2|-|15
TGTGCCAGCAGCCAAGACCCTAGCGGGGTCAATGAGCAGTTCTTC
CASSQDPSGVNEQFF
>-|TRBJ2-2|TRBV13|-|16
TGTGCCAGCAGCCCTCAGGGGGGCGCGAACACCGGGGAGCTGTTTTTT
CASSPQGGANTGELFF
>-|TRBJ1-6|TRBV6-5|-|15
TGTGCCAGCAGTCGTCAGCAAGGGCGGAATTCACCCCTCCACTTT
CASSRQQGRNSPLHF
>-|TRBJ2-1|TRBV2|medium-sized|12
TGTGCCAGCAGTGAAAGTGACAGGGAGCAGTTCTTC
CASSESDREQFF
>-|TRBJ1-3|TRBV10-3|-|12
TGTGCCATCAGTGAGGGTGGAAACACCATATATTTT
CAISEGGNTIYF
>TRBD2|TRBJ2-5|TRBV7-2|-|13
TGTGCCAGCAGCGTTAGCGGGAGAGAGACCCAGTACTTC
CASSVSGRETQYF
>-|TRBJ1-6|TRBV19|few|12
TGTGCCAGTAGTATTGAGGCTTCACCCCTCCACTTT
CASSIEASPLHF
>-|TRBJ1-4|TRBV2|-|15
TGTGCCAGCAGTCAAGGGGGGAGGCTGAATGAAAAACTGTTTTTT
CASSQGGRLNEKLFF
>-|TRBJ2-7|TRBV5-1|-|14
TGCGCCAGCAGGTCCCCGGACAGCTCCTACGAGCAGTACTTC
CASRSPDSSYEQYF
>-|TRBJ1-5|TRBV27|-|13
TGTGCCAGCAGTTTGCAATTCGGCCAGCCCCAGCATTTT
CASSLQFGQPQHF
>-|TRBJ2-1|TRBV7-9|-|15
TGTGCCAGCAGCTTTGGTAGCGGTACCTACAATGAGCAGTTCTTC
CASSFGSGTYNEQFF
>TRBD1|TRBJ1-2|TRBV19|-|21
TGTGCCAGTAGTTCCCCAACCGGACAGGGGGCCGCCAAGGAGGTGGGCTATGGCTACACCTTC
CASSSPTGQGAAKEVGYGYTF
>-|TRBJ1-3|TRBV4-1|-|14
TGCGCCAGCAGCCAACGCAGGAGTGGAAACACCATATATTTT
CASSQRRSGNTIYF
>-|TRBJ2-7|TRBV5-6|-|16
TGTGCCAGCAGCTTGGCCCGGGGGGCGCGCTTATACGAGCAGTACTTC
CASSLARGARLYEQYF